The T cell receptor beta chain described here comes from a study of Ad26.COV2.S vaccination and SARS-CoV-2 variants. Looking at the study overall: Intramuscularly, Ad26.COV2.S was given either once or twice, 56 days apart. Study observations and caveats: Breadth measured for non-spike TCRs was similar across vaccine and placebo recipients.

Treatment described: around 19 received Ad26.COV2.S at low or high dose, single or two shots; 5 received placebo; per-sample allocation not given. Samples were taken on day 63 after the first vaccine or placebo injection. It was an adult aged 18-55 years in Boston who was the donor. Profiled with immunoSEQ multiplex PCR; TCRdb holds only in-frame clones, not every one. This repertoire shows fewer than 900,000 clones, roughly 90% found once; its top ten account for about 1.5%. The CDR3 loop spans 15 amino acids. CDR1 ENHRY and CDR2 SYGVKD come from the germline V gene. The junction had 7 bases not matched to a gene; V was cut back by 7 bases and J by 3 bases. This clone appeared once. Its specificity is unknown.

Material: peripheral blood, obtained in a trial of Ad26.COV2.S vaccine versus placebo. The receptor comes from a person aged 18 to 59 who received the Ad26.COV2.S COVID-19 vaccine or a placebo. This chain uses TRBV10-3 with TRBJ2-1; 9 bases match TRBD1. This CDR3 is CAIKPRTGDYNEQFF. The DNA for the CDR3 is TGTGCCATCAAGCCTCGGACAGGGGACTACAATGAGCAGTTCTTC.